This T cell receptor (beta chain) was sequenced during a study of blood T cell repertoires in COVID-19. Study-level information: Whether acute or convalescent, the COVID-19 samples came from the United States, Italy and Spain. The cDNA or gDNA used as material had been derived from T cells, B-cell-depleted T cells, or PBMCs.

Authors' methods: Researchers report that nucleated cell counts were estimated from reference gene primer amplification. Measured with immunoSEQ multiplex PCR; TCRdb has only the in-frame clones, and not every one. That table supplies the V and J calls and clone size; D and trimming were determined from the DNA. The table shows roughly 250,000 clones, with about four fifths occurring only once. Germline CDR1 reads LGHDT; CDR2 reads YNNKEL (reference sequence). This CDR3 is built from 13 residues. V was cut by 6 bases and J by 8 bases, with 13 bases left in between. This sequence was found in a woman between 65 and 79 years old with acute or convalescent COVID-19. The genes are TRBV3-1 (or the pseudogene TRBV3-2) and TRBJ1-4; a weak D match, TRBD1 (5 bases). The sequencing input was peripheral blood. The CDR3 region is CASRSQGAEKLFF. The DNA for the CDR3 is TGTGCCAGCAGGAGCCAAGGGGCCGAAAAACTGTTTTTT.